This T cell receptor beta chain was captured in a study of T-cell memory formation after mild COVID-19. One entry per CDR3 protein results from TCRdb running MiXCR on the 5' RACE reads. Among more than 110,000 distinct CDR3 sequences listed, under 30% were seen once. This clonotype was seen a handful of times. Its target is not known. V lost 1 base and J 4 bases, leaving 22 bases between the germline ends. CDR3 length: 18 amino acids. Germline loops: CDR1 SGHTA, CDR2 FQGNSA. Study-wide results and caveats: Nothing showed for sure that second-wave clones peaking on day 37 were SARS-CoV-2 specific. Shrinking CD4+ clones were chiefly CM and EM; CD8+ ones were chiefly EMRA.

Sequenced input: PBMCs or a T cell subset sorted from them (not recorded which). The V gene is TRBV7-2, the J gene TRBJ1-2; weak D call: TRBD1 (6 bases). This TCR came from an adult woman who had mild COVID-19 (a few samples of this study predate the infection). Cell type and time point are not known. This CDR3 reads CASSLVGQRSRFRYGYTF. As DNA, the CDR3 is TGTGCCAGCAGCTTAGTTGGACAGCGTAGCCGCTTCCGCTATGGCTACACCTTC.